There are a few counts of the clone carrying this T cell receptor beta chain. Trimming took off 6 bases at V and 1 base at J, with 16 bases between the two ends. The germline CDR1 and CDR2 sequences are WSHSY and SAAADI. The CDR3 is 16 residues long. TCRdb re-derived calls from the 5' RACE reads in MiXCR, one entry per CDR3 protein. The table records 40,000 to 60,000 distinct CDR3 sequences, approximately 14% of them present only once. The data stem from a study of T cells of healthy individuals. The chain recombines TRBV10-2 with TRBJ1-5; weak D call: TRBD1 (5 bases). This clonotype was obtained from a human donor in good health. The CDR3 loop reads CASSLTPRGSNQPQHF. CDR3 DNA sequence: TGCGCCAGCAGCCTAACTCCCCGGGGGAGCAATCAGCCCCAGCATTTT.